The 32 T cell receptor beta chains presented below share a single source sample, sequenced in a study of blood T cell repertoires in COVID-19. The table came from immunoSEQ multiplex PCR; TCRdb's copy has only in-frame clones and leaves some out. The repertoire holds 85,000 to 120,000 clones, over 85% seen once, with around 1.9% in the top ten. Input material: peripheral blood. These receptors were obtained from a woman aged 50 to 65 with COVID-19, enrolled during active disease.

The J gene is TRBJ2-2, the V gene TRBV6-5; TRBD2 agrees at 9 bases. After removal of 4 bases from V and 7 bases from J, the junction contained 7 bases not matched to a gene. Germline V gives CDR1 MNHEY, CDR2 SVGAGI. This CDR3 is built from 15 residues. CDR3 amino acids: CASSWGTSPGGELFF. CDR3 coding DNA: TGTGCCAGCAGTTGGGGGACTAGCCCTGGCGGGGAGCTGTTTTTT.

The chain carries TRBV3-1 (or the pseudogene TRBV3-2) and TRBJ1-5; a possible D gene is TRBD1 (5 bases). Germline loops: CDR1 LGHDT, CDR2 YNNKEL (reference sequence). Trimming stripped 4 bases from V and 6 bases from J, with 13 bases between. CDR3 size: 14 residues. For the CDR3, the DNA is TGTGCCAGCAGCCCCTCAGGGAATACTCAGCCCCAGCATTTT. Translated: CASSPSGNTQPQHF.

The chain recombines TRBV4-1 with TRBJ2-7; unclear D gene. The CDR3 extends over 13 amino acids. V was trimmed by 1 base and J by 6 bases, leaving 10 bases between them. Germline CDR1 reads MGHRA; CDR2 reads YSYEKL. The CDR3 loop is CASSQARPAEQYF. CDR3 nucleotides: TGCGCCAGCAGCCAAGCGAGGCCCGCCGAGCAGTACTTC.

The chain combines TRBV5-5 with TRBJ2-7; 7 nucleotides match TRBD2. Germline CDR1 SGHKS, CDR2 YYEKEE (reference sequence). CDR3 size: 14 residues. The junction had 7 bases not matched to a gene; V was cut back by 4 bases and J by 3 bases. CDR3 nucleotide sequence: TGTGCCAGCAGCCCCGGGGAGGGCTACTACGAGCAGTACGTC. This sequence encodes CASSPGEGYYEQYV.

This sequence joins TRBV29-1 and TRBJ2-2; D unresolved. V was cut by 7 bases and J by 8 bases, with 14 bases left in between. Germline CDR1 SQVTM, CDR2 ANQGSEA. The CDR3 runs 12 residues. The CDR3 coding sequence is TGCAGCGCAGGAGATCTTGAGGGGGAGCTGTTTTTT. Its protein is CSAGDLEGELFF.

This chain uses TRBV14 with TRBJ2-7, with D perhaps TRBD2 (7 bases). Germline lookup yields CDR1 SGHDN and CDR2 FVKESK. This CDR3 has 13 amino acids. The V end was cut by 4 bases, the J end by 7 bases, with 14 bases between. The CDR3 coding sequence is TGTGCCAGCAGCCTGGGGGGGGCGAGGGAGCAGTACTTC. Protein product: CASSLGGAREQYF. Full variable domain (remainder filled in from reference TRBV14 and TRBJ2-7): EAGVTQFPSHSVIEKGQTVTLRCDPISGHDNLYWYRRVMGKEIKFLLHFVKESKQDESGMPNNRFLAERTGGTYSTLKVQPAELEDSGVYFCASSLGGAREQYFGPGTRLTVT.

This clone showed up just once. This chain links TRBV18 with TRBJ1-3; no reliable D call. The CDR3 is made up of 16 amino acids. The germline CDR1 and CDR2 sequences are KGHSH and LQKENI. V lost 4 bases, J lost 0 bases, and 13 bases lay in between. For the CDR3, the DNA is TGTGCCAGCTCACTCACCGGGGAGAGCTCTGGAAACACCATATATTTT. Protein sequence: CASSLTGESSGNTIYF.

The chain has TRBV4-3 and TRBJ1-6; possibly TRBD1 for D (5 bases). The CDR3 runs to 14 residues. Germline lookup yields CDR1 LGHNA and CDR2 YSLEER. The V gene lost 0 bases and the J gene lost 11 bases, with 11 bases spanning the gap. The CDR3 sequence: CASSQDTQGTPLHF. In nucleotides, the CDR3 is TGCGCCAGCAGCCAAGATACGCAGGGTACACCCCTCCACTTT.

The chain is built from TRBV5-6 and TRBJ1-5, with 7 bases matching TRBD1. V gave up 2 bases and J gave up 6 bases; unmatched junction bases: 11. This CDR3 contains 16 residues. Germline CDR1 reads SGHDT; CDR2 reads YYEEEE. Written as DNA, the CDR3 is TGTGCCAGCAGCTTCCAGACAGGGCCAAGAAGTCAGCCCCAGCATTTT. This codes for CASSFQTGPRSQPQHF.

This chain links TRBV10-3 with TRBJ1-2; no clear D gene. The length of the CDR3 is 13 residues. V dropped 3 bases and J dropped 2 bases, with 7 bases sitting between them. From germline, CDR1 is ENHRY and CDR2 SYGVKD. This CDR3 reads CAISEEANYGYTF. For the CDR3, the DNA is TGTGCCATCAGTGAAGAAGCAAACTATGGCTACACCTTC.

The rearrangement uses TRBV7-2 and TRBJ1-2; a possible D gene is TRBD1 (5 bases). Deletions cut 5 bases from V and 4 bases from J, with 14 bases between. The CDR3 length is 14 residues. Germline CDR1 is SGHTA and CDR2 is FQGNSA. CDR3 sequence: CASSPRGGVYGYTF. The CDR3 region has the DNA TGTGCCAGCAGCCCCCGTGGAGGGGTCTATGGCTACACCTTC.

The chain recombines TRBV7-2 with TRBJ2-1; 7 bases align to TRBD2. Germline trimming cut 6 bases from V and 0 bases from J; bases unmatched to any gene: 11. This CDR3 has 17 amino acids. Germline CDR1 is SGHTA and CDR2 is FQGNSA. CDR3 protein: CASRSLPGGSSYNEQFF. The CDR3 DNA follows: TGTGCCAGCAGGTCCCTACCGGGGGGAAGCTCCTACAATGAGCAGTTCTTC.

CDR3 DNA sequence: TGTGCCAGCAGCAAAAGACAGGGGGCGGGCGGAAACACCATATATTTT. This gives the protein CASSKRQGAGGNTIYF. The chain links TRBV7-9 to TRBJ1-3, with 10 bases aligning to TRBD1. This CDR3 region has 16 residues. CDR1 and CDR2 from the germline V gene are SEHNR and FQNEAQ (reference sequence). V was pared by 5 bases and J by 4 bases, with 8 bases of the junction left unmatched.

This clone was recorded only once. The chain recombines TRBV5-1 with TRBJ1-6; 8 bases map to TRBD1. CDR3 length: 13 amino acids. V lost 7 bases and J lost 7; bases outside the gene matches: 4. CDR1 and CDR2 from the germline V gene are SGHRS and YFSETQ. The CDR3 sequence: CASSRTGNSPLHF. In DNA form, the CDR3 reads TGCGCCAGCTCCCGGACAGGGAATTCACCCCTCCACTTT.

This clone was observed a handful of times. CDR3 DNA sequence: TGCGCCAGCAGCCAAGTAGGCAGGTACAATGAGCAGTTCTTC. Protein product: CASSQVGRYNEQFF. This rearrangement joins TRBV4-1 to TRBJ2-1; no firm D call. The CDR3 totals 14 residues. Looked up from germline, CDR1 is MGHRA and CDR2 is YSYEKL. Trimming shortened V by 1 base and J by 4 bases, and 8 bases separated the two germline ends.

The CDR3 loop reads CASNLGQGVGYTEAFF. DNA of the CDR3: TGTGCCAGTAACCTGGGACAGGGGGTTGGTTACACTGAAGCTTTCTTT. This chain joins TRBV19 and TRBJ1-1, with 11 bases identical to TRBD1. V lost 7 bases to trimming and J lost 3 bases; unmatched junction nucleotides: 10. CDR1 is LNHDA and CDR2 is SQIVND in the germline V gene (reference sequence). The CDR3 is made up of 16 amino acids.

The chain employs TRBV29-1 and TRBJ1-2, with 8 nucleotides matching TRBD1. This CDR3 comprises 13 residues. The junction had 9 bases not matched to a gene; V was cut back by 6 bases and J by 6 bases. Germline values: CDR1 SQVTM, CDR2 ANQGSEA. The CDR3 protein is CSVGPDRGNGYTF. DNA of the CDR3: TGCAGCGTCGGTCCCGACAGGGGAAATGGCTACACCTTC.

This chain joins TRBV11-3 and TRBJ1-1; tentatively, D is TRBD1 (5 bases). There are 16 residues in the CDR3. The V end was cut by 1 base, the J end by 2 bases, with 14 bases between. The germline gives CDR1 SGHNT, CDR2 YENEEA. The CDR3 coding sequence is TGTGCCAGCAGCTTAGGATCTGAGACAGCCAACACTGAAGCTTTCTTT. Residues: CASSLGSETANTEAFF.

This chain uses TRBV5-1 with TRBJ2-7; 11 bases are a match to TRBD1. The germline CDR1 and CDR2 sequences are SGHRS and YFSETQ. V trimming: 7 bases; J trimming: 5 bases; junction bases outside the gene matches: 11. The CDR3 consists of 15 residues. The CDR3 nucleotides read TGCGCCAGCTCACCTGGGGGACAGGGGGGGCACGAGCAGTACTTC. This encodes CASSPGGQGGHEQYF.

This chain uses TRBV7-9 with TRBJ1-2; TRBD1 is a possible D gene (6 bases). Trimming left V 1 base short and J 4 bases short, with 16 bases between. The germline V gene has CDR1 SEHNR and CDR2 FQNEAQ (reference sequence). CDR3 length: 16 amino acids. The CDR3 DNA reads TGTGCCAGCAGCTTAGTGGGGGCGTTCCGTGGCTATGGCTACACCTTC. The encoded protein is CASSLVGAFRGYGYTF.

The CDR3 loop is CASSRIRQGRETQYF. The DNA for the CDR3 is TGTGCCAGCAGCCGTATAAGACAGGGGAGGGAGACCCAGTACTTC. The V gene is TRBV6-5, the J gene TRBJ2-5; 8 bases align to TRBD1. The CDR3 totals 15 residues. Germline V lookup: CDR1 MNHEY, CDR2 SVGAGI. V shed 6 bases and J 5 bases; nucleotides not matched to a gene: 11.

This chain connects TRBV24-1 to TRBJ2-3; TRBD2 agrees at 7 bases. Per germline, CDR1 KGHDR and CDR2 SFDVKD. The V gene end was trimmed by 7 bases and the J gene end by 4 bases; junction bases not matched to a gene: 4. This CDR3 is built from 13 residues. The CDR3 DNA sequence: TGTGCCACCAGCGCGGGGAGGGCAGATACGCAGTATTTT. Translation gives CATSAGRADTQYF.

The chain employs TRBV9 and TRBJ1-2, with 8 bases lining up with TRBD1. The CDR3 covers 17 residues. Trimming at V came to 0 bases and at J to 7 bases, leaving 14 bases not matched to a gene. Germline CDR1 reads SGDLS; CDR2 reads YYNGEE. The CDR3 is CASSVDGTGGSSRGYTF. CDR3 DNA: TGTGCCAGCAGCGTAGATGGGACAGGCGGATCCTCTCGTGGCTACACCTTC.

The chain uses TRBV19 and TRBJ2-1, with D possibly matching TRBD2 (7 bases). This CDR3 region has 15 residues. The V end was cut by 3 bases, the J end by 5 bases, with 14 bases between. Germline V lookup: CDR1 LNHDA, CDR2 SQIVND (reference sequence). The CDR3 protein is CASSIIGGPNNEQFF. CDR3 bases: TGTGCCAGTAGTATTATCGGGGGGCCAAACAATGAGCAGTTCTTC.

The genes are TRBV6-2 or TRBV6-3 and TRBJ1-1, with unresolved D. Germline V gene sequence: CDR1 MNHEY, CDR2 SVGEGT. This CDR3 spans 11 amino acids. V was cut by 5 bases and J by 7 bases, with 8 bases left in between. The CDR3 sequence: CASSLGYEAFF. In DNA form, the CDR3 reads TGTGCCAGCAGTCTCGGGTATGAAGCTTTCTTT.

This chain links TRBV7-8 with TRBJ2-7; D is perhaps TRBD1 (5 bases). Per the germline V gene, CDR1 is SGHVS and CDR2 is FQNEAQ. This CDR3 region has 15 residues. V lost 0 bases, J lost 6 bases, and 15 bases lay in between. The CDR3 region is CASSLAGRRNFEQYV. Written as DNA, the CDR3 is TGTGCCAGCAGCTTAGCGGGGCGCCGGAACTTCGAGCAGTACGTC.

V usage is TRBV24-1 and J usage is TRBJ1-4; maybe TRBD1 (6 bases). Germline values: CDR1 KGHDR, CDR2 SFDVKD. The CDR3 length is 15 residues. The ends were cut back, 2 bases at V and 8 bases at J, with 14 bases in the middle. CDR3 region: CATSDSQGRTEKLFF. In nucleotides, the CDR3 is TGTGCCACCAGTGATTCCCAGGGGCGGACGGAAAAACTGTTTTTT.

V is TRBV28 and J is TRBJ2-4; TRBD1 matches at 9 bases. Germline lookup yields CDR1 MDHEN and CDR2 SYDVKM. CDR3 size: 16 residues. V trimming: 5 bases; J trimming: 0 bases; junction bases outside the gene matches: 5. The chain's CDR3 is CASSQPGQGAKNIQYF. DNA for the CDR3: TGTGCCAGCAGTCAGCCGGGACAGGGAGCCAAAAACATTCAGTACTTC.

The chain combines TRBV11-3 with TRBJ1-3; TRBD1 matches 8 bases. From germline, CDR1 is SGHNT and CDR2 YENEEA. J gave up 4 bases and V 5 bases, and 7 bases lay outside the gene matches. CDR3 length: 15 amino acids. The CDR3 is CASSRPTGGGNTIYF. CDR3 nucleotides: TGTGCCAGCAGCCGCCCAACAGGGGGAGGAAACACCATATATTTT.

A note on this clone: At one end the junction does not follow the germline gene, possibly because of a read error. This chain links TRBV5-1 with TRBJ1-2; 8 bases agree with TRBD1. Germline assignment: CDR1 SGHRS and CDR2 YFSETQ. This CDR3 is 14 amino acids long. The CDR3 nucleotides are TGCGCCAGCAGCACCGGGACAGGAAACTCTGGCTACACCTTC. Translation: CASSTGTGNSGYTF. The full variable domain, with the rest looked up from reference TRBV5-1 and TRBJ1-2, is KAGVTQTPRYLIKTRGQQVTLSCSPISGHRSVSWYQQTPGQGLQFLFEYFSETQRNKGNFPGRFSGRQFSNSRSEMNVSTLELGDSALYLCASSTGTGNSGYTFGSGTRLTVV.

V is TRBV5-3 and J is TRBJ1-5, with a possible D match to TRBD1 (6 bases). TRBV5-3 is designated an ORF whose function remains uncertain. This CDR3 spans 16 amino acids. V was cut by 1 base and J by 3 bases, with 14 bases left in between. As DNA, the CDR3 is TGTGCCAGAAGCTTGATTTCAGGACAGTCCAATCAGCCCCAGCATTTT. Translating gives CARSLISGQSNQPQHF.

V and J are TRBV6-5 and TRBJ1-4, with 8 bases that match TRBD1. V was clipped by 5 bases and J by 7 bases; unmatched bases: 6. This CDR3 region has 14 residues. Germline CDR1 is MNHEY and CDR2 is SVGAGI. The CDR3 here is CASSKTGVGEKLFF. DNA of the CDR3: TGTGCCAGCAGTAAGACAGGGGTCGGTGAAAAACTGTTTTTT.